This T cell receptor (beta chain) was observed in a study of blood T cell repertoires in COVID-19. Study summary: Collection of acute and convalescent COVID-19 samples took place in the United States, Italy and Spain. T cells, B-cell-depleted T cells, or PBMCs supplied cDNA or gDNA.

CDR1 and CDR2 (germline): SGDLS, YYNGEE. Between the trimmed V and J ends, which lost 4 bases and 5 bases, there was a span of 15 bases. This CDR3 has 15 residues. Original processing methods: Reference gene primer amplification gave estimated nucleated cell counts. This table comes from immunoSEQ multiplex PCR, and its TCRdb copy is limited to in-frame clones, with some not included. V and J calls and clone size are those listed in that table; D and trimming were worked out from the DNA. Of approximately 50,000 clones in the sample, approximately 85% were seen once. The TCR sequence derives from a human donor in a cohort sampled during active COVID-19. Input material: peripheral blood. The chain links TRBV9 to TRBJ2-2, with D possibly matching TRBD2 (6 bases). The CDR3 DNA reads TGTGCCAGCAGCCCGACCTACAGCGGGACCGGGGAGCTGTTTTTT. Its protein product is CASSPTYSGTGELFF.